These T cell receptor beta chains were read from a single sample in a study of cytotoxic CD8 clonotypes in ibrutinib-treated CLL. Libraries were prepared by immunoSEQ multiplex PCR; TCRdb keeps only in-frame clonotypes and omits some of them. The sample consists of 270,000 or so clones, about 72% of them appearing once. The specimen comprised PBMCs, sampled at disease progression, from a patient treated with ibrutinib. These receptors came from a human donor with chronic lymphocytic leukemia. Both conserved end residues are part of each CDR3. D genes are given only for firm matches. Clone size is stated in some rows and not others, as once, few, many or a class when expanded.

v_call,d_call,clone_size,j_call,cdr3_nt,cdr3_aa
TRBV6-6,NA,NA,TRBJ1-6,TGTGCCAGCAGATCGACAGCCTCTAATTCACCCCTCCACTTT,CASRSTASNSPLHF
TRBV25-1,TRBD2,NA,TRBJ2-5,TGTGCCAGCAGTGATAGCGGGAGGGCCCGTGGGACCCAGTACTTC,CASSDSGRARGTQYF
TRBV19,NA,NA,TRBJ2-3,TGTGCCAGTAGTATATCGCTAGCGAGCACAGATACGCAGTATTTT,CASSISLASTDTQYF
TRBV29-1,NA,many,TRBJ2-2,TGCAGCGTTGGGGGTAATAGTAATGCCGGGGAGCTGTTTTTT,CSVGGNSNAGELFF
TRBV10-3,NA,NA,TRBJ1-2,TGTGCCATCAGTCCAAGGGACGGTCCCTTTGGCTACACCTTC,CAISPRDGPFGYTF
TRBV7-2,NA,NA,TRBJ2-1,TGTGCCAGCAGCTTAGAGCAGCTCTCCTACAATGAGCAGTTCTTC,CASSLEQLSYNEQFF
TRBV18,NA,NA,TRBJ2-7,TGTGCCAGCTCACAGGGGCAGTTGACAGGAAGACGCGGGGAGCAGTACTTC,CASSQGQLTGRRGEQYF
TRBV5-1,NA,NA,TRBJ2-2,TGCGCCAGCAGCTTGGCCGAATTGACCGGGGAGCTGTTTTTT,CASSLAELTGELFF
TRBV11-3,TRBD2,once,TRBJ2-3,TGTGCCAGCAGCTTAGGCGGGGGGGCCAGTGCAGATACGCAGTATTTT,CASSLGGGASADTQYF
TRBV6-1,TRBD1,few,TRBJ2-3,TGTGCCAGCCAGACAGGGAAACGGGATACGCAGTATTTT,CASQTGKRDTQYF
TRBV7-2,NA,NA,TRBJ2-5,TGTGCCAGCAGCTCAGACAGGAGGGTCGAGACCCAGTACTTC,CASSSDRRVETQYF
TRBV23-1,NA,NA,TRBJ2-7,TGCGCCAGCAGTCAATCGAAAAGCGGGACAGCGGCGGGTTGCGGGATCCCTAACGACTACGAGCAGTACTTC,CASSQSKSGTAAGCGIPNDYEQYF
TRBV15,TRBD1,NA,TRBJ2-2,TGTGCCACCAGCAGAGATACGGGGACAGGGCTCGCCGGGGAGCTGTTTTTT,CATSRDTGTGLAGELFF
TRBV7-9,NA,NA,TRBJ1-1,TGTGCCAGCAGCTTAGTGGGCGCGAACACTGAAGCTTTCTTT,CASSLVGANTEAFF
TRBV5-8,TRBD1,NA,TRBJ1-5,TGTGCCAGCAGCGGGCGACAGGGAATCGGCAATCAGCCCCAGCATTTT,CASSGRQGIGNQPQHF
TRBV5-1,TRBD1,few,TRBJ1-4,TGCGCCAGCAGCTCAGGGGGCGCTGGGGAAAAACTGTTTTTT,CASSSGGAGEKLFF
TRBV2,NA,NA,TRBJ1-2,TGTGCCAGCAGTGAGGGAAACTATGGCTACACCTTC,CASSEGNYGYTF
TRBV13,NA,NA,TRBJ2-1,TGTGCCAGCAGCTTAGCCGCATTGAGCTCCTACAATGAGCAGTTCTTC,CASSLAALSSYNEQFF
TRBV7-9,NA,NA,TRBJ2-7,TGTGCCAGCAGCTTGTCACTCGAGCAGTACTTC,CASSLSLEQYF
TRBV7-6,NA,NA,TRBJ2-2,TGTGCCAGCGGGGCCGCCGCCGGGGAGCTGTTTTTT,CASGAAAGELFF
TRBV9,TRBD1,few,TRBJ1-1,TGTGCCAGCAGCTTTTGGGACAGGTTTCAGGACACTGAAGCTTTCTTT,CASSFWDRFQDTEAFF
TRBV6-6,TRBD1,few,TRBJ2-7,TGTGCCAGCCGGGACAGGGTCGAGCAGTACTTC,CASRDRVEQYF
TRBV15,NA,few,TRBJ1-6,TGTGCCACCAGCAGAGCCCCTGATAAGGCACCCCTCCACTTT,CATSRAPDKAPLHF
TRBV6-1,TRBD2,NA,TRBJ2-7,TGTGCCAGCAGTGAAGTCGGGAGGGGAGATCAGTACTTC,CASSEVGRGDQYF
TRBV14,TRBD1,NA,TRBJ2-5,TGTGCCAGCAGCCAAGTCTCAGGGGGAAGAGGGGAGACCCAGTACTTC,CASSQVSGGRGETQYF
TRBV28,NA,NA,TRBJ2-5,TGTGCCAGCAGTCGGACCCGAACCTTGAGGAACCAAGAGACCCAGTACTTC,CASSRTRTLRNQETQYF
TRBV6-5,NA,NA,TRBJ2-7,TGTGCCAGCAGTTACGGACGTGGGGGATACGAGCAGTACTTC,CASSYGRGGYEQYF
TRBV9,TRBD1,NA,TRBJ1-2,TGTGCCAGCAGTAGGACAGGGGGACTATCCTATGGCTACACCTTC,CASSRTGGLSYGYTF
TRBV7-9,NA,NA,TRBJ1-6,TGTGCCAGCAGCTTAATCTTAGGGAATTCTTCACCCCTCCACTTT,CASSLILGNSSPLHF
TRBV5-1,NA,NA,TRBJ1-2,TGCGCCAGCAGCTTGGGGCAGGGGCAATCCTTCTATGGCTACACCTTC,CASSLGQGQSFYGYTF
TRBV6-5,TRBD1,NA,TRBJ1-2,TGTGCCAGCAGGCGGGACAGGGAGGATGGCTACACCTTC,CASRRDREDGYTF
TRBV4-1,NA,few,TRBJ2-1,TGCGCCAGCAGCCAAGTGAGGGGGGATGAGCAGTTCTTC,CASSQVRGDEQFF
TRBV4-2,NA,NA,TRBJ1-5,TGTGCCAGCAGCCAAGAGAGGATGGGGCAGCCCCAGCATTTT,CASSQERMGQPQHF
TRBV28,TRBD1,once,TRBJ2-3,TGTGCCAGCAGTTTATACGGGACAGGGTATACGCAGTATTTT,CASSLYGTGYTQYF
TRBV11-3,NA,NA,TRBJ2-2,TGTGCCAGCAGCTTAGAGGTGACAGGGAACACCGGGGAGCTGTTTTTT,CASSLEVTGNTGELFF
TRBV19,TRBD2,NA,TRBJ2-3,TGTGCCAGTAGTATACTTCCGGGACTAGCGGGGCAAGATACGCAGTATTTT,CASSILPGLAGQDTQYF
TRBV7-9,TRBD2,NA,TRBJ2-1,TGTGCCAGCCGGGTGACTAGCTACTACAATGAGCAGTTCTTC,CASRVTSYYNEQFF
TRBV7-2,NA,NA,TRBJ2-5,TGTGCCAGCAGCTTAGATGTTATCCAAGAGACCCAGTACTTC,CASSLDVIQETQYF
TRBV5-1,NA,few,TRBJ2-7,TGCGCCAGCAGCTTGGTAGGGGGTTACGAGCAGTACTTC,CASSLVGGYEQYF
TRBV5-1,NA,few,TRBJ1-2,TGCGCCAGCAGCTTAAGGGGTAACTATGGCTACACCTTC,CASSLRGNYGYTF
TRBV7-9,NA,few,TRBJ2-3,TGTGCCAGCAGCTCGTTAGGATACACGGCGGTTATGGATACGCAGTATTTT,CASSSLGYTAVMDTQYF
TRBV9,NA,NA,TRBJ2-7,TGTGCCAGCAGCGTAGAGGACCGGACAGACTACGAGCAGTACTTC,CASSVEDRTDYEQYF
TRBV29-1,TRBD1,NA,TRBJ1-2,TGCAGCGTTGGGGACAGGAACTATGGCTACACCTTC,CSVGDRNYGYTF
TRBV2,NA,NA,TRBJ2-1,TGTGCCAGCACAGGGAACAATGAGCAGTTCTTC,CASTGNNEQFF
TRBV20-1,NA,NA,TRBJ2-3,TGCAGTGCTCAAGAGGAGGTTACGCAGTATTTT,CSAQEEVTQYF
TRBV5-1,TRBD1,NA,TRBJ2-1,TGCGCCAGCAGCTTGGCCGGGACAGCTTACAATGAGCAGTTCTTC,CASSLAGTAYNEQFF
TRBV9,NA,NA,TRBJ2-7,TGTGCCAGCAGCCGCGACAACTCCTACGAGCAGTACTTC,CASSRDNSYEQYF